This entry lists 26 T cell receptor beta chains sequenced from one sample in a study of blood T cell repertoires in COVID-19. Sequenced by immunoSEQ multiplex PCR; TCRdb stores in-frame clones only, minus some. The sample gives tens of thousands of clones, approximately 90% of which show up once; more than 3% is in the top ten. The specimen sequenced was peripheral blood. The receptors stem from a man aged 50 to 60 with acute or convalescent COVID-19.

The rearrangement uses TRBV10-2 and TRBJ1-1; 7 nucleotides agree with TRBD1. Germline CDR1 reads WSHSY; CDR2 reads SAAADI. J lost 11 bases, V lost 1 base, and 7 bases had no gene match. This CDR3 region has 13 residues. This chain's CDR3 is CASSEFTTGEAFF. The CDR3 bases are TGCGCCAGCAGTGAGTTTACAACAGGGGAGGCTTTCTTT.

The chain is built from TRBV10-3 and TRBJ1-5; D is perhaps TRBD1 (5 bases). V lost 10 bases, J lost 7 bases, and 20 bases lay in between. Per the germline V gene, CDR1 is ENHRY and CDR2 is SYGVKD. The CDR3 consists of 14 residues. Here the CDR3 reads CANKGGELGQPQHF. CDR3 coding DNA: TGTGCCAACAAGGGAGGGGAGTTAGGACAGCCCCAGCATTTT.

This chain uses TRBV27 with TRBJ2-1; D unresolved. This CDR3 spans 15 amino acids. Trimming took off 6 bases at V and 4 bases at J, with 16 bases between the two ends. In germline, CDR1 is MNHEY, CDR2 SMNVEV (reference sequence). The CDR3 here is CASRTQAALYNEQFF. For the CDR3, the DNA is TGTGCCAGCAGGACCCAGGCAGCCTTATACAATGAGCAGTTCTTC.

The chain has TRBV28 and TRBJ2-7; a weak D match, TRBD2 (5 bases). Trimming took off 8 bases at V and 0 bases at J, with 8 bases between the two ends. This CDR3 has 12 residues. Germline CDR1 MDHEN, CDR2 SYDVKM. CDR3 in DNA: TGTGCCAGCTCGGGGAACTCCTACGAGCAGTACTTC. Translating gives CASSGNSYEQYF.

The chain carries TRBV19 and TRBJ2-7; 8 bases agree with TRBD2. The CDR3 runs to 14 residues. Trimming took 5 bases from V and 3 from J; bases not matched to a gene: 6. The germline gives CDR1 LNHDA, CDR2 SQIVND (reference sequence). CDR3 protein: CASSPGGRVYEQYF. The CDR3 DNA reads as TGTGCCAGTAGTCCGGGGGGGAGAGTCTACGAGCAGTACTTC.

This chain joins TRBV2 and TRBJ2-7, with D maybe TRBD1 (6 bases). Germline V gene data show CDR1 as SNHLY and CDR2 as FYNNEI. The V end lost 5 bases, the J end lost 6 bases, and 11 bases lay between the germline ends. The CDR3 is 12 amino acids. CDR3 in amino acids: CASSQGLGEQYF. CDR3 bases: TGTGCCAGCAGTCAGGGGCTCGGCGAGCAGTACTTC.

The gene calls are TRBV18 and TRBJ2-3, with D hard to call. CDR1 and CDR2 (germline): KGHSH, LQKENI. Trimming took 6 bases from V and 2 from J, leaving 15 bases between them. CDR3 length: 15 residues. The chain's CDR3 is CASSSDSALTDTQYF. DNA of the CDR3: TGTGCCAGCTCGTCAGACTCGGCGCTCACAGATACGCAGTATTTT.

The chain couples TRBV11-2 to TRBJ2-1, with D perhaps TRBD1 (5 bases). Trimming removed 2 bases from V and 2 bases from J, with 13 bases in between. This CDR3 comprises 16 residues. Germline values: CDR1 SGHAT, CDR2 FQNNGV. Written as DNA, the CDR3 is TGTGCCAGCAGCTTAACTACAGGTCGAGCCTACAATGAGCAGTTCTTC. The encoded protein is CASSLTTGRAYNEQFF. Together with reference TRBV11-2 and TRBJ2-1, the CDR3 gives the full variable domain: EAGVAQSPRYKIIEKRQSVAFWCNPISGHATLYWYQQILGQGPKLLIQFQNNGVVDDSQLPKDRFSAERLKGVDSTLKIQPAKLEDSAVYLCASSLTTGRAYNEQFFGPGTRLTVL.

The V gene is TRBV11-2, the J gene TRBJ2-1; maybe TRBD1 (5 bases). Between the trimmed V and J ends, which lost 1 base and 5 bases, there was a span of 12 bases. CDR1 and CDR2 from the germline V gene are SGHAT and FQNNGV. The CDR3 consists of 15 residues. CDR3 DNA sequence: TGTGCCAGCAGCTTAGGACAGAATTTGAACAATGAGCAGTTCTTC. Translating it yields CASSLGQNLNNEQFF.

The chain combines TRBV3-1 (or the pseudogene TRBV3-2) with TRBJ1-3, with D unclear. V shed 4 bases and J shed 3 bases, with 4 bases lying between them. Germline V gene lookup returns CDR1 LGHDT and CDR2 YNNKEL (reference sequence). This CDR3 has 12 residues. CDR3 DNA sequence: TGTGCCAGCAGCCCGGGTGGAAACACCATATATTTT. This sequence encodes CASSPGGNTIYF.

This clone was recorded only once. The gene calls are TRBV10-3 and TRBJ1-5; TRBD1 matches 7 bases. Germline CDR1 and CDR2: ENHRY and SYGVKD. The CDR3 length is 16 residues. Unmatched junction bases numbered 11, after V lost 6 bases and J lost 3 bases. CDR3 DNA: TGTGCCATCAGCGGAGAACAGGGGAGTAACAATCAGCCCCAGCATTTT. Translating gives CAISGEQGSNNQPQHF.

This chain links TRBV19 with TRBJ2-4, with 13 bases identical to TRBD2. With 3 bases clipped from V and 3 bases from J, the junction kept 14 bases outside the gene matches. Germline V gene sequence: CDR1 LNHDA, CDR2 SQIVND (reference sequence). The CDR3 sequence is 20 residues long. CDR3 in amino acids: CASSISGLAGEHGVKNIQYF. The CDR3 bases are TGTGCCAGTAGTATTTCAGGACTAGCGGGGGAGCATGGGGTCAAAAACATTCAGTACTTC.

This rearrangement joins TRBV5-1 to TRBJ2-3, with 8 bases lining up with TRBD2. In germline, CDR1 is SGHRS, CDR2 YFSETQ. The CDR3 runs 16 residues. J lost 2 bases, V lost 4 bases, and 9 bases had no gene match. DNA of the CDR3: TGCGCCAGCAGCGCCCGGGCGGGGGGTAACACAGATACGCAGTATTTT. Translating it yields CASSARAGGNTDTQYF. The whole variable domain, remainder taken from reference TRBV5-1 and TRBJ2-3, is KAGVTQTPRYLIKTRGQQVTLSCSPISGHRSVSWYQQTPGQGLQFLFEYFSETQRNKGNFPGRFSGRQFSNSRSEMNVSTLELGDSALYLCASSARAGGNTDTQYFGPGTRLTVL.

This clone is medium-sized in the sample. The chain combines TRBV6-5 with TRBJ1-6, with TRBD1 matching 8 bases. CDR1 is MNHEY and CDR2 is SVGAGI in the germline V gene. This CDR3 is 14 amino acids long. V gave up 8 bases and J gave up 7 bases; unmatched junction bases: 7. CDR3 coding DNA: TGTGCCAGCCACACAGGGGGTGAGAATTCACCCCTCCACTTT. Translated: CASHTGGENSPLHF.

CDR3 region: CASSIYGTVGDIQYF. CDR3 DNA: TGTGCCAGTAGTATCTATGGGACAGTGGGGGACATTCAGTACTTC. The rearrangement uses TRBV19 and TRBJ2-4, with 7 positions matching TRBD1. The ends lost 3 bases at V and 8 bases at J; junction bases unmatched: 10. The CDR3 length is 15 residues. Germline CDR1 and CDR2: LNHDA and SQIVND (reference sequence).

The chain is built from TRBV28 and TRBJ1-2; D ambiguous. Germline V gene data show CDR1 as MDHEN and CDR2 as SYDVKM. The V and J ends lost 2 bases and 1 base respectively, with 5 bases between them. The CDR3 runs to 13 residues. The CDR3 coding sequence is TGTGCCAGCAGTTTAGGCGGTAACTATGGCTACACCTTC. It specifies CASSLGGNYGYTF.

The gene calls are TRBV5-1 and TRBJ2-5, with 9 positions matching TRBD2. This CDR3 is built from 17 residues. Germline V gene sequence: CDR1 SGHRS, CDR2 YFSETQ. After removal of 2 bases from V and 5 bases from J, the junction contained 13 bases not matched to a gene. The CDR3 coding sequence is TGCGCCAGCAGCTTAATAGCGGGGGAGCTTGGAGGGGAGACCCAGTACTTC. Protein product: CASSLIAGELGGETQYF.

V gene TRBV9 combines with J gene TRBJ2-7; the match to TRBD1 covers 7 bases. J gave up 1 base and V 0 bases, and 1 base lay outside the gene matches. The CDR3 extends over 14 amino acids. Looked up from germline, CDR1 is SGDLS and CDR2 is YYNGEE. The CDR3 here is CASSVGRGSYEQYF. CDR3 bases: TGTGCCAGCAGCGTAGGCAGGGGGTCCTACGAGCAGTACTTC. The whole variable domain, remainder taken from reference TRBV9 and TRBJ2-7, is DSGVTQTPKHLITATGQRVTLRCSPRSGDLSVYWYQQSLDQGLQFLIQYYNGEERAKGNILERFSAQQFPDLHSELNLSSLELGDSALYFCASSVGRGSYEQYFGPGTRLTVT.

This clone was observed a single time. The rearrangement uses TRBV6-5 and TRBJ2-4; D possibly corresponds to TRBD2 (7 bases). Germline CDR1 MNHEY, CDR2 SVGAGI. This CDR3 region has 15 residues. The V gene lost 8 bases and the J gene lost 1 base, with 15 bases spanning the gap. The CDR3 spells CASYAGAGAKNIQYF. The CDR3 DNA follows: TGTGCCAGCTATGCGGGGGCGGGGGCCAAAAACATTCAGTACTTC.

This chain links TRBV6-6 with TRBJ1-5; D possibly corresponds to TRBD1 (6 bases). The CDR3 spans 15 residues. Germline lookup yields CDR1 MNHNY and CDR2 SVGAGI (reference sequence). Deletions cut 6 bases from V and 0 bases from J, with 12 bases between. For the CDR3, the DNA is TGTGCCAGCAGCCATGGGGGCCATAGCAATCAGCCCCAGCATTTT. Encoded protein: CASSHGGHSNQPQHF.

CDR3 region: CASSDQGANYGYTF. DNA for the CDR3: TGCGCCAGCAGTGACCAGGGGGCTAACTATGGCTACACCTTC. The rearrangement links TRBV10-2 to TRBJ1-2, with 7 bases lining up with TRBD1. Germline V gives CDR1 WSHSY, CDR2 SAAADI. With 3 bases clipped from V and 0 bases from J, the junction kept 1 base outside the gene matches. This CDR3 region has 14 residues.

The J gene is TRBJ2-3, the V gene TRBV20-1; 7 bases are a match to TRBD2. Unmatched junction bases numbered 6, after V lost 3 bases and J lost 3 bases. Per the germline V gene, CDR1 is DFQATT and CDR2 is SNEGSKA (reference sequence). The CDR3 consists of 14 residues. CDR3 in DNA: TGCAGTGCTAGTCGAGGCGGGGGAACAGATACGCAGTATTTT. Amino acids: CSASRGGGTDTQYF.

This clone was found a few times. V usage is TRBV12-3 or TRBV12-4 and J usage is TRBJ1-1; D not certain. This CDR3 is built from 13 residues. V was clipped by 6 bases and J by 5 bases, with 13 bases between them. CDR3 in amino acids: CASSQGSGTEAFF. CDR3 DNA: TGTGCCAGCAGCCAAGGCAGCGGAACTGAAGCTTTCTTT.

The chain carries TRBV7-2 and TRBJ2-7; D may be TRBD1 (6 bases). This CDR3 spans 14 amino acids. V lost 5 bases and J 3 bases, leaving 14 bases between the germline ends. From germline, CDR1 is SGHTA and CDR2 FQGNSA. This CDR3 is CASSTRAGVYEQYF. The CDR3, as DNA: TGTGCCAGCAGCACCCGGGCAGGGGTCTACGAGCAGTACTTC.

This chain connects TRBV27 to TRBJ2-2; TRBD1 matches 7 bases. Germline CDR1 reads MNHEY; CDR2 reads SMNVEV (reference sequence). There are 16 residues in the CDR3. Germline trimming cut 7 bases from V and 0 bases from J; bases unmatched to any gene: 8. CDR3 sequence: CASTSTGTANTGELFF. The CDR3 bases are TGTGCCAGCACGTCGACCGGGACAGCGAACACCGGGGAGCTGTTTTTT.

V gene TRBV20-1 combines with J gene TRBJ2-2; perhaps TRBD1 as D (5 bases). The CDR3 extends over 14 amino acids. V was pared by 3 bases and J by 0 bases, with 8 bases between. Per the germline V gene, CDR1 is DFQATT and CDR2 is SNEGSKA (reference sequence). The CDR3 sequence: CSASDSSNTGELFF. The CDR3, as DNA: TGCAGTGCTAGTGACAGTTCGAACACCGGGGAGCTGTTTTTT.